The 24 T cell receptor beta chains reported below all come from one sample, sequenced in a study of control samples from healthy donors and cancer patients. TCRdb's table, derived via immunoSEQ multiplex PCR, lists solely in-frame clones and lacks some. Among roughly 150,000 clones, around 90% were seen once, and the ten largest hold around 1.6%. What was sequenced was blood. These receptors were taken from a young man in good health.

The chain couples TRBV25-1 to TRBJ1-4, with D possibly matching TRBD1 (5 bases). The CDR3 is 13 residues long. Trimming removed 4 bases from V and 8 bases from J, with 11 bases in between. The germline CDR1 and CDR2 sequences are MGHDK and SYGVNS. Here the CDR3 reads CASSAGEGEKLFF. DNA of the CDR3: TGTGCCAGCAGTGCGGGCGAGGGGGAAAAACTGTTTTTT.

The rearrangement uses TRBV3-1 (or the pseudogene TRBV3-2) and TRBJ2-7; D tentatively reads TRBD1 or TRBD2 (6 bases each). Germline V gives CDR1 LGHDT, CDR2 YNNKEL (reference sequence). V lost 0 bases, J lost 8 bases, and 11 bases lay in between. The CDR3 is 13 amino acids. CDR3 in amino acids: CASSQDMGGQQYF. DNA of the CDR3: TGTGCCAGCAGCCAAGATATGGGGGGCCAGCAGTACTTC.

This chain links TRBV18 with TRBJ1-1; D not resolved. CDR1 is KGHSH, CDR2 LQKENI, per germline. The length of the CDR3 is 14 residues. Trimming cost V 1 base and J 1 base, with 7 bases left between them. The CDR3 loop is CASSPQERNTEAFF. The CDR3 nucleotides are TGTGCCAGCTCACCACAGGAGCGGAACACTGAAGCTTTCTTT.

This clone was seen once. The DNA of the CDR3 is TGTGCCAGCAGCTTGAGGGAGCAAATATACAATGAGCAGTTCTTC. Translating gives CASSLREQIYNEQFF. V gene TRBV7-9 combines with J gene TRBJ2-1; TRBD2 might be the D (5 bases). The CDR3 consists of 15 residues. In germline, CDR1 is SEHNR, CDR2 FQNEAQ (reference sequence). Trimming removed 3 bases from V and 4 bases from J, with 13 bases in between.

This clone showed up just once. The chain carries TRBV5-6 and TRBJ1-5; D ambiguous. The CDR3 has 15 amino acids. Trimming took off 0 bases at V and 0 bases at J, with 7 bases between the two ends. The germline V gene has CDR1 SGHDT and CDR2 YYEEEE. CDR3 region: CASSLGIDSNQPQHF. The CDR3 nucleotides read TGTGCCAGCAGCTTGGGCATCGATAGCAATCAGCCCCAGCATTTT.

J is TRBJ1-1 and V is TRBV7-2; possible D gene TRBD1, 5 bases. The CDR3 covers 13 residues. The V end was cut by 0 bases, the J end by 8 bases, with 10 bases between. CDR1 and CDR2 (germline): SGHTA, FQGNSA. The CDR3 protein is CASSLAGAGEAFF. The CDR3 DNA follows: TGTGCCAGCAGCTTAGCCGGGGCCGGAGAAGCTTTCTTT.

This rearrangement joins TRBV5-1 to TRBJ2-5; D is tentatively TRBD1 or TRBD2 (5 bases each). V shed 4 bases and J shed 5 bases, with 15 bases lying between them. The CDR3 is made up of 14 amino acids. Germline V gene lookup returns CDR1 SGHRS and CDR2 YFSETQ. The CDR3 DNA follows: TGCGCCAGCAGCCCGGGATGGGGCCGTGAGACCCAGTACTTC. Translating it yields CASSPGWGRETQYF.

The rearrangement joins TRBV11-2 to TRBJ1-2; D is unclear. CDR3 length: 16 residues. Between the trimmed V and J ends, which lost 7 bases and 2 bases, there was a span of 20 bases. Germline CDR1 reads SGHAT; CDR2 reads FQNNGV. The CDR3, as DNA: TGTGCCAGCACCCCCCTGAGGCGGCTCCACAACTATGGCTACACCTTC. As protein: CASTPLRRLHNYGYTF.

This chain uses TRBV28 with TRBJ1-1, with a possible D match to TRBD1 (6 bases). Trimming took off 5 bases at V and 3 bases at J, with 7 bases between the two ends. Germline V gene lookup returns CDR1 MDHEN and CDR2 SYDVKM. This CDR3 spans 12 amino acids. In DNA, the CDR3 is TGTGCCAGCAGTACAGGGTACACTGAAGCTTTCTTT. It codes for CASSTGYTEAFF.

The chain joins TRBV6-5 to TRBJ1-2; 8 bases agree with TRBD1. Germline CDR1 is MNHEY and CDR2 is SVGAGI. The CDR3 contains 13 residues. The trim removed 7 bases at V and 4 bases at J, leaving 5 bases unmatched. The CDR3 DNA reads as TGTGCCAGCACTAGGGACAGGCCCTATGGCTACACCTTC. It specifies CASTRDRPYGYTF.

This chain joins TRBV30 and TRBJ2-2; D unclear. The V end lost 2 bases, the J end lost 6 bases, and 10 bases lay between the germline ends. Germline V gene lookup returns CDR1 GTSNPN and CDR2 SVGIG (reference sequence). There are 13 residues in the CDR3. The CDR3 region has the DNA TGTGCCTGGAGTCACTCCAGTCCCGGGGAGCTGTTTTTT. Protein: CAWSHSSPGELFF.

The chain combines TRBV5-6 with TRBJ1-1, with D possibly being TRBD1 (6 bases). Trimming stripped 4 bases from V and 6 bases from J, with 22 bases between. The germline V gene has CDR1 SGHDT and CDR2 YYEEEE. This CDR3 has 16 amino acids. CDR3 residues: CASSPAGFDRSPEAFF. CDR3 bases: TGTGCCAGCAGCCCGGCCGGCTTTGACAGGAGTCCTGAAGCTTTCTTT.

The V gene is TRBV3-1 (or the pseudogene TRBV3-2), the J gene TRBJ1-1; a possible D gene is TRBD1 (6 bases). CDR3 length: 14 amino acids. V was clipped by 1 base and J by 7 bases, with 13 bases between them. Germline V gene data show CDR1 as LGHDT and CDR2 as YNNKEL (reference sequence). Here the CDR3 DNA reads TGTGCCAGCAGCCAAGCCCCAGGGGCGCTTGAAGCTTTCTTT. The encoded protein is CASSQAPGALEAFF.

CDR3: CASGQTVYGYTF. The CDR3 DNA reads TGTGCCAGCGGCCAGACTGTCTATGGCTACACCTTC. This chain joins TRBV12-3 or TRBV12-4 and TRBJ1-2, with D hard to call. This CDR3 has 12 amino acids. V was cut by 8 bases and J by 4 bases, with 11 bases left in between.

Details on this clone: The sample has other DNA sequences that encode this CDR3 too. This rearrangement joins TRBV5-1 to TRBJ2-3; D may match TRBD1 or TRBD2 (5 bases each). CDR1 is SGHRS, CDR2 YFSETQ, per germline. The CDR3 loop spans 14 amino acids. The germline V and J ends were trimmed by 0 bases and 0 bases, with 5 bases remaining between them. The CDR3 coding sequence is TGCGCCAGCAGCTTGGGGGGGAGCACAGATACGCAGTATTTT. This gives the protein CASSLGGSTDTQYF.

The V and J genes are TRBV11-2 and TRBJ2-2; D ambiguous. V dropped 0 bases and J dropped 6 bases, with 20 bases sitting between them. There are 18 residues in the CDR3. CDR1 and CDR2 from the germline V gene are SGHAT and FQNNGV. CDR3 bases: TGTGCCAGCAGCTTAGATCCTGAGGCGTGGGCGTTTCCCGGGGAGCTGTTTTTT. This encodes CASSLDPEAWAFPGELFF. Together with reference TRBV11-2 and TRBJ2-2, the CDR3 gives the full variable domain: EAGVAQSPRYKIIEKRQSVAFWCNPISGHATLYWYQQILGQGPKLLIQFQNNGVVDDSQLPKDRFSAERLKGVDSTLKIQPAKLEDSAVYLCASSLDPEAWAFPGELFFGEGSRLTVL.

This clone is a singleton in its sample. The chain carries TRBV5-1 and TRBJ2-5, with 9 bases identical to TRBD2. The V segment lost 2 bases and the J segment 2 bases; nucleotides outside the gene matches: 1. CDR3 length: 14 amino acids. CDR1 and CDR2 from the germline V gene are SGHRS and YFSETQ. The CDR3 bases are TGCGCCAGCAGCTTCAGCGGGGGGCAAGAGACCCAGTACTTC. It translates to CASSFSGGQETQYF. Full variable domain (remainder filled in from reference TRBV5-1 and TRBJ2-5): KAGVTQTPRYLIKTRGQQVTLSCSPISGHRSVSWYQQTPGQGLQFLFEYFSETQRNKGNFPGRFSGRQFSNSRSEMNVSTLELGDSALYLCASSFSGGQETQYFGPGTRLLVL.

V and J are TRBV27 and TRBJ1-2; no definite D call. V dropped 0 bases and J dropped 5 bases, with 19 bases sitting between them. The CDR3 is 17 residues long. Germline V lookup: CDR1 MNHEY, CDR2 SMNVEV (reference sequence). The DNA for the CDR3 is TGTGCCAGCAGTTTATCAGCGGTGTCTGACGGAGTATATGGCTACACCTTC. This encodes CASSLSAVSDGVYGYTF.

CDR3 in amino acids: CASSVGGTFPLHF. The CDR3, as DNA: TGTGCCAGCAGCGTAGGTGGGACCTTTCCCCTCCACTTT. The gene calls are TRBV9 and TRBJ1-6; D might be TRBD1 (5 bases). Trimming cost V 0 bases and J 13 bases, with 11 bases left between them. The germline V gene encodes CDR1 SGDLS and CDR2 YYNGEE. The CDR3 is made up of 13 amino acids.

This sequence joins TRBV9 and TRBJ2-5, with 7 bases lining up with TRBD1. Germline assignment: CDR1 SGDLS and CDR2 YYNGEE. The trim removed 0 bases at V and 2 bases at J, leaving 1 base unmatched. CDR3 length: 14 amino acids. The CDR3 DNA reads as TGTGCCAGCAGCGTAGGGGGACAGCAAGAGACCCAGTACTTC. It codes for CASSVGGQQETQYF.

The rearrangement joins TRBV2 to TRBJ2-2; 11 nucleotides align to TRBD2. Germline V gene lookup returns CDR1 SNHLY and CDR2 FYNNEI. The V and J ends lost 6 bases and 0 bases, in that order; junction bases with no gene match: 0. This CDR3 is built from 15 residues. CDR3 sequence: CASRTSGANTGELFF. In nucleotides, the CDR3 is TGTGCCAGCAGGACTAGCGGGGCGAACACCGGGGAGCTGTTTTTT.

The chain uses TRBV4-2 and TRBJ2-1, with D hard to call. V gave up 0 bases and J gave up 4 bases, with 13 bases separating them. This CDR3 contains 16 residues. Germline V gene lookup returns CDR1 LGHNA and CDR2 YNFKEQ. This CDR3 reads CASSQEPTGPYNEQFF. Here the CDR3 DNA reads TGTGCCAGCAGCCAAGAACCCACCGGACCATACAATGAGCAGTTCTTC.

The chain links TRBV3-1 (or the pseudogene TRBV3-2) to TRBJ2-2; 14 nucleotides align to TRBD2. The germline V gene has CDR1 LGHDT and CDR2 YNNKEL (reference sequence). Losses at the gene ends were 4 bases for V and 8 bases for J; bases not matched to a gene: 12. The CDR3 has 18 amino acids. CDR3 DNA sequence: TGTGCCAGCAGCCCCGGATCCGGGACTAGCGGGGGATCAGGGGAGCTGTTTTTT. It is translated as CASSPGSGTSGGSGELFF.

The gene calls are TRBV10-3 and TRBJ2-5; D is unresolved. This CDR3 has 14 amino acids. Looked up from germline, CDR1 is ENHRY and CDR2 is SYGVKD. Between the trimmed V and J ends, which lost 3 bases and 4 bases, there was a span of 12 bases. The CDR3 sequence: CAISDWGSRETQYF. The DNA for the CDR3 is TGTGCCATCAGTGACTGGGGTTCACGAGAGACCCAGTACTTC.